This T cell receptor (beta chain) was recovered during a study of blood T cell repertoires in COVID-19. Study summary: The samples span acute and convalescent COVID-19 from the United States, Italy and Spain.

V dropped 4 bases and J dropped 10 bases, with 20 bases sitting between them. Germline lookup yields CDR1 ENHRY and CDR2 SYGVKD. This CDR3 has 16 residues. Per the authors' pipeline: Estimation of nucleated cell counts relied on the amplification of reference gene primers. Produced via immunoSEQ multiplex PCR; TCRdb's table is partial and in-frame only. V and J calls and clone size follow that table, whereas D and trimming were derived from the DNA. Of 80,000 to 95,000 clones in the sample, 86% are singletons; the top ten hold approximately 22%. The sequence was obtained from a woman of 80 years or more in a cohort sampled during active or convalescent COVID-19. V and J are TRBV10-3 and TRBJ1-6; the D gene is possibly TRBD1 (5 bases). Sequenced material: peripheral blood. The CDR3 is CAISGSGVGEGSPLHF. In DNA form, the CDR3 reads TGTGCCATCAGTGGATCGGGGGTGGGCGAGGGATCACCCCTCCACTTT.